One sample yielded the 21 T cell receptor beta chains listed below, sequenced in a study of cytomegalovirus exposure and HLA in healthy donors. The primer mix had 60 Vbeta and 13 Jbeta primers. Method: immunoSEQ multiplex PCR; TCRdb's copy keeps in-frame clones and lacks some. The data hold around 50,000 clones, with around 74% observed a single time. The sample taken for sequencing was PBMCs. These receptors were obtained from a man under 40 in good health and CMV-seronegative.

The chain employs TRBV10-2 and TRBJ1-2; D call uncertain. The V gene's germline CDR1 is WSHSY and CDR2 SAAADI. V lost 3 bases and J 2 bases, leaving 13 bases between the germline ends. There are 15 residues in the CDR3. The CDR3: CASSDWPRQNYGYTF. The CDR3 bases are TGCGCCAGCAGTGATTGGCCCCGACAAAACTATGGCTACACCTTC.

The DNA of the CDR3 is TGTGCCAGCAGTTACTCTCAGGGACTAGCGGTTTTCGAGCAGTACTTC. It is translated as CASSYSQGLAVFEQYF. The rearrangement links TRBV6-5 to TRBJ2-7, with 11 bases lining up with TRBD2. The CDR3 is 16 amino acids. Germline lookup yields CDR1 MNHEY and CDR2 SVGAGI. The ends lost 0 bases at V and 6 bases at J; junction bases unmatched: 7.

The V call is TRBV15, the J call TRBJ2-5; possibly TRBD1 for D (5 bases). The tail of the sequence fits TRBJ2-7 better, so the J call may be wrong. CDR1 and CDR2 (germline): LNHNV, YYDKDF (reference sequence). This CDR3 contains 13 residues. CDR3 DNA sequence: TGTGCCACCAGCACCCGCAGGACACCCGAGCAGTACTTC. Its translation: CATSTRRTPEQYF.

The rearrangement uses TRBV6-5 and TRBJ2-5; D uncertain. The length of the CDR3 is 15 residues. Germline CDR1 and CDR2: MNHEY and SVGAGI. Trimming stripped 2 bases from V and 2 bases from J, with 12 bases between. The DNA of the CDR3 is TGTGCCAGCAGTTACGGCGGCGCGAGACAAGAGACCCAGTACTTC. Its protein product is CASSYGGARQETQYF.

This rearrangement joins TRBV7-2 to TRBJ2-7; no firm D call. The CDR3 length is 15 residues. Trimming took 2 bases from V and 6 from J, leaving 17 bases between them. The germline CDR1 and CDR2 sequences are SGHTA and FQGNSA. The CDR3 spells CASSLSANPGGEQYF. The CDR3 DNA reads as TGTGCCAGCAGCTTAAGCGCAAATCCCGGCGGCGAGCAGTACTTC. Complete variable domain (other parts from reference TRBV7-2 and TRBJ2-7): GAGVSQSPSNKVTEKGKDVELRCDPISGHTALYWYRQSLGQGLEFLIYFQGNSAPDKSGLPSDRFSAERTGGSVSTLTIQRTQQEDSAVYLCASSLSANPGGEQYFGPGTRLTVT.

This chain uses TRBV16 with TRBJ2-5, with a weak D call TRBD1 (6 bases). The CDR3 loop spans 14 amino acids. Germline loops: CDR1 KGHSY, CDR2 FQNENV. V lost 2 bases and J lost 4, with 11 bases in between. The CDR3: CASSQKQGRETQYF. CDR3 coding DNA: TGTGCCAGCAGCCAAAAACAGGGTCGAGAGACCCAGTACTTC.

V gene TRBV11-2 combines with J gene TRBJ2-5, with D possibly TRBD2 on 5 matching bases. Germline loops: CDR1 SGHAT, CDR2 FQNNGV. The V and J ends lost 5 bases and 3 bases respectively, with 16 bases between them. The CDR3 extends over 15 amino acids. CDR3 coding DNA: TGTGCCAGCAGCATTGCGGCGGGCAGAAAAGAGACCCAGTACTTC. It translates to CASSIAAGRKETQYF.

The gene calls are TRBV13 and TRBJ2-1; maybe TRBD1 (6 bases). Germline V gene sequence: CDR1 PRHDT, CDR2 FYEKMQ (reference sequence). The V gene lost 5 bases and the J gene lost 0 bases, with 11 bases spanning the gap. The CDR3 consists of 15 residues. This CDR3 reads CASSRDTRSYNEQFF. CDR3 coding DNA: TGTGCCAGCAGCAGGGACACCCGCTCCTACAATGAGCAGTTCTTC.

CDR3 in DNA: TGTGCCAGCAGCTTAACCGGGACTAGCGGCTACTACGAGCAGTACTTC. Amino acids: CASSLTGTSGYYEQYF. This chain joins TRBV11-1 and TRBJ2-7; 11 bases are shared with TRBD2. V lost 2 bases and J lost 3; bases outside the gene matches: 6. CDR3 length equals 16 residues. Germline lookup yields CDR1 SGHAT and CDR2 FQDESV (reference sequence).

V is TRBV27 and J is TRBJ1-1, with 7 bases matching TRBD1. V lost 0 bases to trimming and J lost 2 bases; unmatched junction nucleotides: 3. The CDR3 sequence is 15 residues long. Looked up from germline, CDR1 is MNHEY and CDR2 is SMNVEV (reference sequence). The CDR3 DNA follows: TGTGCCAGCAGTTTATCGGGGACAGTTAACACTGAAGCTTTCTTT. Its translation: CASSLSGTVNTEAFF.

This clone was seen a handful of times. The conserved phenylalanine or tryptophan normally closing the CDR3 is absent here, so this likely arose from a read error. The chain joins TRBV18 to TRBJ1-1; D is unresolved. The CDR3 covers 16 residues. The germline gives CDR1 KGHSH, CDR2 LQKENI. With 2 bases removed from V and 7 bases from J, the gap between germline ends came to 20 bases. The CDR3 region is CASSPKTKAAGSEAFV. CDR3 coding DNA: TGTGCCAGCTCACCAAAGACAAAAGCTGCAGGTAGTGAAGCTTTCGTT.

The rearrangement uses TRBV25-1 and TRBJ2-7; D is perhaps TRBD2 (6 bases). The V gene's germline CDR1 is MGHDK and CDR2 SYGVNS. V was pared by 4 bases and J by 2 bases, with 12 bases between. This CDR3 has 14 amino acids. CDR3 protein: CASSVSGLPYEQYF. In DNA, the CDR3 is TGTGCCAGCAGTGTTAGCGGCCTGCCCTACGAGCAGTACTTC.

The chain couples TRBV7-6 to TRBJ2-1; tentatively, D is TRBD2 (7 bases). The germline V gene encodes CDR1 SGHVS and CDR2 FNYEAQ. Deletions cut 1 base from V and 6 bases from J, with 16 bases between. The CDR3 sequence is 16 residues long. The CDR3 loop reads CASSLVGGLAANEQFF. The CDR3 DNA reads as TGTGCCAGCAGCTTAGTTGGGGGGCTAGCGGCCAATGAGCAGTTCTTC.

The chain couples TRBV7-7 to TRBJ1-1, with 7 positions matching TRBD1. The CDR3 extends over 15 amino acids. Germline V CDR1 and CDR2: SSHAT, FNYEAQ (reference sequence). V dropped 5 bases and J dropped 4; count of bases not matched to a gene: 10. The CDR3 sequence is CASSPWDSSSTEAFF. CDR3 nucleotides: TGTGCCAGCAGCCCTTGGGACAGTTCCAGCACTGAAGCTTTCTTT.

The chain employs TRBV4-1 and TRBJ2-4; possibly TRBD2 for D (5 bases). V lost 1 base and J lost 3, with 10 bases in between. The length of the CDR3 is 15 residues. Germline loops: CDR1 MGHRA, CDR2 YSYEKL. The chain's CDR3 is CASSQVWAGKNIQYF. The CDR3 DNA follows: TGCGCCAGCAGCCAAGTCTGGGCGGGCAAAAACATTCAGTACTTC.

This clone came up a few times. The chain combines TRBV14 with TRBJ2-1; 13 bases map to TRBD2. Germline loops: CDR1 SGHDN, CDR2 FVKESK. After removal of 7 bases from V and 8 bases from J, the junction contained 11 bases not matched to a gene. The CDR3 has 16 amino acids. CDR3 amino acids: CASTLDTSGRAHEQFF. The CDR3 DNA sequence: TGTGCCAGCACCCTAGACACTAGCGGGAGGGCCCATGAGCAGTTCTTC. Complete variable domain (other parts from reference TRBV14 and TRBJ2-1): EAGVTQFPSHSVIEKGQTVTLRCDPISGHDNLYWYRRVMGKEIKFLLHFVKESKQDESGMPNNRFLAERTGGTYSTLKVQPAELEDSGVYFCASTLDTSGRAHEQFFGPGTRLTVL.

In DNA, the CDR3 is TGTGCCAGCGAAGGACTAGCGGGACCCAGGAACAATGAGCAGTTCTTC. This codes for CASEGLAGPRNNEQFF. This chain connects TRBV18 to TRBJ2-1; 12 nucleotides match TRBD2. The CDR3 consists of 16 residues. The germline V gene encodes CDR1 KGHSH and CDR2 LQKENI. With V trimmed by 8 bases and J by 5 bases, 10 bases remained unmatched.

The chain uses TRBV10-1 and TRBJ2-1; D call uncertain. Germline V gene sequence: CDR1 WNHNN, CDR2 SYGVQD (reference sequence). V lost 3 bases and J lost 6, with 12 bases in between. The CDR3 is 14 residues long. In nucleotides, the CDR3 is TGCGCCAGCAGTGAAGAATCGATGAGCAATGAGCAGTTCTTC. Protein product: CASSEESMSNEQFF.

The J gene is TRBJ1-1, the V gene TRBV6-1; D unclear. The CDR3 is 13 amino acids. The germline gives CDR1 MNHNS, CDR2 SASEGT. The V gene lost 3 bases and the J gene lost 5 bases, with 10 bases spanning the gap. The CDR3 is CASSDLGETEAFF. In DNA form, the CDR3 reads TGTGCCAGCAGTGATTTAGGAGAAACTGAAGCTTTCTTT.

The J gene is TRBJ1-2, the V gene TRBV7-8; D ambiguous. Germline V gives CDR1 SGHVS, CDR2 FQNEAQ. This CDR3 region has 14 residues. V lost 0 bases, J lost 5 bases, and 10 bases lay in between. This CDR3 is CASSLAGDLYGYTF. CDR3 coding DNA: TGTGCCAGCAGCTTAGCGGGCGACCTTTATGGCTACACCTTC.

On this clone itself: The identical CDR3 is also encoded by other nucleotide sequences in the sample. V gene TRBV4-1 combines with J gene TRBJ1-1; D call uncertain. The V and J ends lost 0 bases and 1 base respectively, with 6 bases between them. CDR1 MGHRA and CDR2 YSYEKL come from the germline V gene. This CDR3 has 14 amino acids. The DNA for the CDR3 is TGCGCCAGCAGCCAAGATCTAGCGAACACTGAAGCTTTCTTT. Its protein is CASSQDLANTEAFF.